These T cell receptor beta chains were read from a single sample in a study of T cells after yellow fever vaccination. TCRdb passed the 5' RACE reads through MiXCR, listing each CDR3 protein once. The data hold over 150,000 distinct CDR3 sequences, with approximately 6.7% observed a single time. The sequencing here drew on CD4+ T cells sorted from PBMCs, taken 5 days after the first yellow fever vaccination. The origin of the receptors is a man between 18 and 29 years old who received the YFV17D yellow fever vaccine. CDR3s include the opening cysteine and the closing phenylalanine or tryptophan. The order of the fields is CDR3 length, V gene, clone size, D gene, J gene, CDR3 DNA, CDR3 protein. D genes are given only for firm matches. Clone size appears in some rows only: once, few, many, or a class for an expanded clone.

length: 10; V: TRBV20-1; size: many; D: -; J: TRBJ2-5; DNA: TGCAGTGCTAGAGAAGAGACCCAGTACTTC; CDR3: CSAREETQYF
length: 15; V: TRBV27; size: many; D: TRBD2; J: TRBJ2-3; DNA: TGTGCCAGCAGTTCATCCGGGACTACGAGAGATACGCAGTATTTT; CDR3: CASSSSGTTRDTQYF
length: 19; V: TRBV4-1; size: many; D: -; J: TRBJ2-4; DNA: TGCGCCAGCAGCCAAGATGGAGGCCGGGGTTCGGGGGCCAAAAACATTCAGTACTTC; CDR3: CASSQDGGRGSGAKNIQYF
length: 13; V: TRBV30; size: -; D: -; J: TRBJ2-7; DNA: TGTGCCTGGAGATCGGAGGGAGCCTACGAGCAGTACTTC; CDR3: CAWRSEGAYEQYF
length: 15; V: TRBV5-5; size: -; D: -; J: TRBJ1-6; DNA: TGTGCCAGCAGCCCGACTCTTGCTTATAATTCACCCCTCCACTTT; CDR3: CASSPTLAYNSPLHF
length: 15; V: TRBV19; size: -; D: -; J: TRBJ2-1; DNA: TGTGCCAGTAGTAGGAAAATAGATGACTACAATGAGCAGTTCTTC; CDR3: CASSRKIDDYNEQFF
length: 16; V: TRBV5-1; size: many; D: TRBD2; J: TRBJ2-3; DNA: TGCGCCAGCAGCCGGCCGGGACTAGCGATTTCAGATACGCAGTATTTT; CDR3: CASSRPGLAISDTQYF
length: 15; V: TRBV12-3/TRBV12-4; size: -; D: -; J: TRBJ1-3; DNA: TGTGCCAGCAGTCTGAGGGAGCACTCTGGAAACACCATATATTTT; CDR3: CASSLREHSGNTIYF
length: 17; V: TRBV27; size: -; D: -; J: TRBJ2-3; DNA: TGTGCCAGCAGTTTGGCCGGGCATTCTTTTTCCACAGATACGCAGTATTTT; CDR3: CASSLAGHSFSTDTQYF
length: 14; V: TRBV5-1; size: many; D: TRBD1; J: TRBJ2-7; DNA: TGCGCCAGCAGCCCGGGACAGGGGCCTTACGAGCAGTACTTC; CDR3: CASSPGQGPYEQYF
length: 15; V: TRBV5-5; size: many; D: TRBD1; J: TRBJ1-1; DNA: TGTGCCAGCAGCTTAGGACAGGACTTGAACACTGAAGCTTTCTTT; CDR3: CASSLGQDLNTEAFF
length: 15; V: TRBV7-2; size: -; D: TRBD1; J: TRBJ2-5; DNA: TGTGCCAGCAGCTCCTGGGCAGGGGGCGCGGAGACCCAGTACTTC; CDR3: CASSSWAGGAETQYF
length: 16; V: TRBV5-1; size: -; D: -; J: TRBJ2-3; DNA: TGCGTCAGCAGCTTTCAGGGGCGGGGCCTCACAGATACGCAGTATTTT; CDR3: CVSSFQGRGLTDTQYF
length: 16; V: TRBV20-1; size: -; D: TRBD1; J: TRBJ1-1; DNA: TGCAGTGCTAGTCAGGGGTCAGGGGGGTATTACACTGAAGCTTTCTTT; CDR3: CSASQGSGGYYTEAFF
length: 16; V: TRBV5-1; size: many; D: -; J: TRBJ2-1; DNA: TGCGCCAGCAGTCCTTACATGACTAGCTCCTACAATGAGCAGTTCTTC; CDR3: CASSPYMTSSYNEQFF
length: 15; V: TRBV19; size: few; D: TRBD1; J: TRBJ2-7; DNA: TGTGCCAGTAGTATTCGAGACAGGGCTGTCTACGAGCAGTACTTC; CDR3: CASSIRDRAVYEQYF
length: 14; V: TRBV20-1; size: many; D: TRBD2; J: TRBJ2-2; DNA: TGCAGTGCTTTAGCGGGGGAACGCACCGGGGAGCTGTTTTTT; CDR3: CSALAGERTGELFF
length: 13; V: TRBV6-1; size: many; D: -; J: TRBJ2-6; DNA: TGTGCCAGTGACAGCTCTGGGGCCAACGTCCTGACTTTC; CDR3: CASDSSGANVLTF
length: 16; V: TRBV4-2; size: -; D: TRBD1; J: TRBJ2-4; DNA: TGTGCCAGCAGCCCTTTGGGACAGGAACCTGCAAACATTCAGTACTTC; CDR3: CASSPLGQEPANIQYF
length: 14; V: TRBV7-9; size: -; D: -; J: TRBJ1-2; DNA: TGTGCCAGCAGCTTAGGAGGCTCCCTCTATGGCTACACCTTC; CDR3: CASSLGGSLYGYTF
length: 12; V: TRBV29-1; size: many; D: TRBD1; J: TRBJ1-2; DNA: TGCAGCGGCCAACAGGGGAAAGATGGCTACACCTTC; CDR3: CSGQQGKDGYTF
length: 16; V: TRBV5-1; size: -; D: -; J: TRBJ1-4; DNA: TGCGCCAGCAGCTTGTTGGGACATCCAACTAATGAAAAACTGTTTTTT; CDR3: CASSLLGHPTNEKLFF
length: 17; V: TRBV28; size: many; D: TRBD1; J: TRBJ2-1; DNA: TGTGCCAGCAGTTTATTCAGTCCGAGGACAGGGCACAATGAGCAGTTCTTC; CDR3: CASSLFSPRTGHNEQFF
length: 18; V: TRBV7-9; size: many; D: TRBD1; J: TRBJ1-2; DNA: TGTGCCAGCCAACTACATCGATCCGGGACAGCCTATAGCTATGGCTACACCTTC; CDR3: CASQLHRSGTAYSYGYTF
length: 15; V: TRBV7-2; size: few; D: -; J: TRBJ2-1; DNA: TGTGCCAGCAGCCCCCAACTCGGGGTAAACAATGAGCAGTTCTTC; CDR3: CASSPQLGVNNEQFF
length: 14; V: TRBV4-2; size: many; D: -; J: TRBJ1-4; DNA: TGTGCCAGCAGCCCCCAGGCAACTAATGAAAAACTGTTTTTT; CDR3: CASSPQATNEKLFF
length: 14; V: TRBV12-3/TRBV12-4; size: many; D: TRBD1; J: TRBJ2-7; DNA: TGTGCCAGCAGCCGGACAGGAGGCTCCTACGAGCAGTACTTC; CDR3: CASSRTGGSYEQYF
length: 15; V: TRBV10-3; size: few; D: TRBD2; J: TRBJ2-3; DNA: TGTGCCATCAATCAACTAGCGGGGAGCACAGATACGCAGTATTTT; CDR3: CAINQLAGSTDTQYF
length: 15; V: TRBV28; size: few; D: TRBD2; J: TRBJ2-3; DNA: TGTGCCAGCAGTTTACCAGCGGGGGGCTGGGATACGCAGTATTTT; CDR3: CASSLPAGGWDTQYF
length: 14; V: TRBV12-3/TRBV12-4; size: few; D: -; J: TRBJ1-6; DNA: TGTGCCAGCAGTTCAGGAACGGTGAATTCACCCCTCCACTTT; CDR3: CASSSGTVNSPLHF
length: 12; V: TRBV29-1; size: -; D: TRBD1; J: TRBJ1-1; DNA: TGCAGCGGGGGACAGCCGAACACTGAAGCTTTCTTT; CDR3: CSGGQPNTEAFF
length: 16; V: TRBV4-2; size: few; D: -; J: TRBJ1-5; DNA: TGTGCCAGCAGCCAAGACGAGGGGTACAGAGACCAGCCCCAGCATTTT; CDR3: CASSQDEGYRDQPQHF
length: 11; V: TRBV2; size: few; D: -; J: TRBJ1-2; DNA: TGTGCCAGCAGGGAGGGATATGGCTACACCTTC; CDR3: CASREGYGYTF
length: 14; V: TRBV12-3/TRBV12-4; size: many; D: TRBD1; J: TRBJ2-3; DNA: TGTGCCAGCAGTATACAGGGGGGCCAGGGTACGCAGTATTTT; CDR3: CASSIQGGQGTQYF
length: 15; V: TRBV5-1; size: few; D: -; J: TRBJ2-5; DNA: TGCGCCAGCAGCTTGGCGGCTTTAACAGAAGAGACCCAGTACTTC; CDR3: CASSLAALTEETQYF
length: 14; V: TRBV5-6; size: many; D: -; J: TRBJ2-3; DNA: TGTGCCAGCACCTGGGACCGGGGGCGGGATACGCAGTATTTT; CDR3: CASTWDRGRDTQYF
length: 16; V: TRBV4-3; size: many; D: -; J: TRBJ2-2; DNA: TGCGCCAGCAGCCAAGAGGTTTTGGGGAACACCGGGGAGCTGTTTTTT; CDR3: CASSQEVLGNTGELFF
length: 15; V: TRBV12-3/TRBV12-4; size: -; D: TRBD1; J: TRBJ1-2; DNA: TGTGCCAGCAGCTTAATCGACAGGGTTTTTTATAGCTACACCTTC; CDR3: CASSLIDRVFYSYTF
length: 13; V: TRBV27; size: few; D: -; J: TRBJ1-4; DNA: TGTGCCAGCAGTTTCCGGGGGAATGAAAAACTGTTTTTT; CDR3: CASSFRGNEKLFF
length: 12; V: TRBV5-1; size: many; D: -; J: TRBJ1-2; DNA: TGCGCCAGCAGCTTGACCAAGGATGGCTACACCTTC; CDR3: CASSLTKDGYTF
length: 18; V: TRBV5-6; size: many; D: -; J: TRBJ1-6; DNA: TGTGCCAGCAGCCCCTTGACTGAGGTTTCAACCTATAATTCACCCCTCCACTTT; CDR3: CASSPLTEVSTYNSPLHF
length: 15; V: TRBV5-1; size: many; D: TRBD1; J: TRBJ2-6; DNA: TGCGCCAGCAGCATGACAGGGGCTGGGGCCAACGTCCTGACTTTC; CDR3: CASSMTGAGANVLTF
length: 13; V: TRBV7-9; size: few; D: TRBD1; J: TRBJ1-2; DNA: TGTGCCAGCAGCTTGCGGGACAGCTATGGCTACACCTTC; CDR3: CASSLRDSYGYTF
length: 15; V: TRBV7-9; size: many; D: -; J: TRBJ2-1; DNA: TGTGCCAGCAGCTTAACAGGGAGTGGAGGCGATGAGCAGTTCTTC; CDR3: CASSLTGSGGDEQFF
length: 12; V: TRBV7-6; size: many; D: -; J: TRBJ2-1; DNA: TGTGCCAGCAGCACGGGGGACAATGAGCAGTTCTTC; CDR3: CASSTGDNEQFF
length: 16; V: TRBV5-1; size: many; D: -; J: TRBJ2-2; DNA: TGCGCCAGCAGCTTGGAGGTCGGGGCGAACACCGGGGAGCTGTTTTTT; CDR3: CASSLEVGANTGELFF
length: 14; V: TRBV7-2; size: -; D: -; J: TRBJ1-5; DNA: TGTGCCAGCAGCACCCGCGGGGCTAATCAGCCCCAGCATTTT; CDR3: CASSTRGANQPQHF
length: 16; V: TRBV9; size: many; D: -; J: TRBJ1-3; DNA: TGTGCCAGCAGCGTAGCTTCGGGGGAGATTTGGGACACCATATATTTT; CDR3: CASSVASGEIWDTIYF
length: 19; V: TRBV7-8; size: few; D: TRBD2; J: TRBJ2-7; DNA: TGTGCCAGCAGCCGGGGGCCGGGACTAGCGGGTCGAAGCTCCTACGAGCAGTACTTC; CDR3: CASSRGPGLAGRSSYEQYF
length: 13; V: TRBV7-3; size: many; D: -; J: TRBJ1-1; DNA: TGTGCCAGCAGCATGGACAGGAACACTGAAGCTTTCTTT; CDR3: CASSMDRNTEAFF
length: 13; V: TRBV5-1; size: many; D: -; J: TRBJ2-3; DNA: TGCGCCAGCAGCACCACTAGCACAGATACGCAGTATTTT; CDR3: CASSTTSTDTQYF
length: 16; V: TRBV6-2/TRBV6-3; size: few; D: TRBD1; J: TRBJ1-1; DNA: TGTGCCAGCAGCAACAGGGGACGGCCTGCGAGCACTGAAGCTTTCTTT; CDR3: CASSNRGRPASTEAFF
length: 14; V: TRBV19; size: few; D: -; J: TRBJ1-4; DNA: TGTGCCAGTAGTTCGGCTGGGGGGCACGAAAAACTGTTTTTT; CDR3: CASSSAGGHEKLFF
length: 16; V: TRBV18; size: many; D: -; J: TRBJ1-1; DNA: TGTGCCAGCTCACCCTCGAGGCCCGGACGAGACACTGAAGCTTTCTTT; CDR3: CASSPSRPGRDTEAFF